This T cell receptor (beta chain) was recovered during a study of blood T cell repertoires in COVID-19. Study context: COVID-19 samples from acute and convalescent phases originated in the United States, Italy and Spain.

Clones were read by immunoSEQ multiplex PCR, and TCRdb kept only the in-frame ones, dropping some. The data show about 290,000 clones, with around 81% seen just once and 4.1% held by the top ten. CDR3 length: 15 amino acids. Germline assignment: CDR1 MNHEY and CDR2 SVGAGI. The V end lost 0 bases, the J end lost 4 bases, and 12 bases lay between the germline ends. The TCR was taken from a woman in her fifties or sixties with active or convalescent COVID-19. The specimen was peripheral blood. The chain has TRBV6-5 and TRBJ1-2, with D tentatively TRBD1 (6 bases). CDR3 coding DNA: TGTGCCAGCAGTTACTCTGTGGGGGCGCGCTATGGCTACACCTTC. As protein: CASSYSVGARYGYTF.